This TCR beta chain was identified during a study of immune cell composition in non-small cell lung cancer. Study-level information: Most cases were lung adenocarcinoma or squamous cell carcinoma. Whole-study findings and limits: Adenocarcinomas with higher top tumour-associated clone frequency had more reactive TILs. Clones >0.5% enriched in tumour were rarer in adenocarcinoma (around 35%) than squamous (around 75%).

The germline V gene has CDR1 SGHDN and CDR2 FVKESK. V shed 1 base, J shed 6 bases, and the junction held 10 bases outside the gene matches. The CDR3 totals 17 residues. With respect to this clone: The antigen remains undetermined.

Here immunoSEQ multiplex PCR was the method, and the copy in TCRdb shows in-frame clones only, minus some. This table has about 2,000 clones, over 60% appearing once. This chain connects TRBV14 to TRBJ2-7, with TRBD2 matching over 12 bases. The sequence was collected from a human donor with non-small cell lung cancer. The source material was lung tumor tissue. The chain's CDR3 is CASSQGTSGTLASEQYF. The CDR3 nucleotides are TGTGCCAGCAGCCAAGGGACTAGCGGGACTTTGGCGAGCGAGCAGTACTTC.